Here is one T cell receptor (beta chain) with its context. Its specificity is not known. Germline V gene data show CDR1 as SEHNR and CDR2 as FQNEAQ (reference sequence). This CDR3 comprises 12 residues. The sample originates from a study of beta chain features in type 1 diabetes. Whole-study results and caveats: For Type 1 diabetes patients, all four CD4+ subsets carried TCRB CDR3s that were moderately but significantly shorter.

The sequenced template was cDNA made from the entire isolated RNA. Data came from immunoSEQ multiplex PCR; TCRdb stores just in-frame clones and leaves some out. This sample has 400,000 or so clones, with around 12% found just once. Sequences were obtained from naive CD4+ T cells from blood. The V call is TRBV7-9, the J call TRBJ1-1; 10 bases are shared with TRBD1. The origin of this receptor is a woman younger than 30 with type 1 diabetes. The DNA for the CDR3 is TGTGCGGGAGGGACAGGGGTAACTGAAGCTTTCTTT. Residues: CAGGTGVTEAFF.